Below, one T cell receptor beta chain is given with its context. 13 Jbeta primers and 60 Vbeta primers were used for the PCR. The method was immunoSEQ multiplex PCR; TCRdb's version includes in-frame clones alone and lacks a portion of them. The sample lists fewer than 150,000 clones; roughly 80% were seen once. The germline V and J ends were trimmed by 6 bases and 3 bases, with 15 bases remaining between them. CDR1 and CDR2 (germline): PRHDT, FYEKMQ (reference sequence). CDR3 length: 16 residues. The sample originates from a study of cytomegalovirus exposure and HLA in healthy donors. Material: PBMCs. The chain has TRBV13 and TRBJ2-6; tentative D call: TRBD2 (6 bases). The clonotype comes from a man between 25 and 39 years old in good health and CMV-seronegative. The CDR3 sequence is CASSSTRGYGANVLTF. The CDR3 DNA follows: TGTGCCAGCAGTTCCACTCGGGGGTATGGGGCCAACGTCCTGACTTTC.